The 9 T cell receptor beta chains given below trace back to one sample, sequenced in a study of CD8+CD57+ T cells in acquired aplastic anemia. Genomic DNA, the template, was used for profiling of the TCR beta VDJ and CDR3. TCRdb reprocessed the reads with MiXCR, giving one entry per CDR3 protein. The table has hundreds of thousands of distinct CDR3 sequences, roughly 68% seen once. The sample consisted of sorted CD4+, CD8+, or CD8+CD57+ T cells (not recorded which) from PBMCs. These receptors came from a human donor in good health, serving as a control.

This clonotype was seen a single time. Given the absence of the conserved phenylalanine or tryptophan at the CDR3 end, a read error is likely. The DNA is omitted, as the CDR3 cannot be located on it reliably, and the CDR3 follows TCRdb's listing. The chain joins TRBV7-2 to TRBJ2-5; the tabulated D call, TRBD2, remains unverified against the DNA. The CDR3 is 13 residues long, ends included. Looked up from germline, CDR1 is SGHTA and CDR2 is FQGNSA. This chain's CDR3 is CASSERLAGAETQ.

The chain is built from TRBV20-1 and TRBJ2-1; 10 nucleotides line up with TRBD1. CDR3 length: 14 amino acids. CDR1 is DFQATT, CDR2 SNEGSKA, per germline (reference sequence). V shed 2 bases, J shed 8 bases, and the junction held 6 bases outside the gene matches. CDR3 residues: CSARRTGGQDEQFF. CDR3 bases: TGCAGTGCTAGAAGGACAGGGGGTCAGGATGAGCAGTTCTTC.

The chain combines TRBV7-3 with TRBJ2-1; TRBD2 is a possible D gene (5 bases). There are 15 residues in the CDR3. CDR1 and CDR2 (germline): SGHTA, FQGTGA. Trimming stripped 3 bases from V and 11 bases from J, with 20 bases between. CDR3 sequence (DNA): TGTGCCAGCAGCTTGAGGAGGAGGCGGGCCAAGAAGCAGTTCTTC. Translating it yields CASSLRRRRAKKQFF. Full variable domain (rest looked up from reference TRBV7-3 and TRBJ2-1): GAGVSQTPSNKVTEKGKYVELRCDPISGHTALYWYRQSLGQGPEFLIYFQGTGAADDSGLPNDRFFAVRPEGSVSTLKIQRTERGDSAVYLCASSLRRRRAKKQFFGPGTRLTVL.

This clonotype was observed at least ten times. The chain's CDR3 is CASSLGGQSDQPQHF. The CDR3, as DNA: TGTGCCAGCAGCTTGGGGGGACAGAGTGATCAGCCCCAGCATTTT. This chain links TRBV5-8 with TRBJ1-5, with TRBD1 matching over 7 bases. CDR1 and CDR2 (germline): SGHTS, YDEGEE. The CDR3 covers 15 residues. V gave up 0 bases and J gave up 5 bases; unmatched junction bases: 5.

Turning to this clonotype: At one boundary the junction diverges from the germline segment, which might be a read error. The chain employs TRBV7-2 and TRBJ1-2; D perhaps matches TRBD1 (6 bases). Germline CDR1 SGHTA, CDR2 FQGNSA. The CDR3 totals 15 residues. CDR3 loop: CASSLQGSRGNGSAF. DNA of the CDR3: TGTGCCAGCAGCTTACAAGGGAGCAGGGGCAATGGCTCCGCCTTC.

To note about this clonotype: This is likely a read error, given that the CDR3 carries no conserved phenylalanine or tryptophan at its end. It is unclear where the CDR3 begins or ends on the DNA, so no DNA is shown, and the CDR3 is as TCRdb lists it. The chain employs TRBV19 and TRBJ2-1; the listed D gene, TRBD2, was not tested against the DNA. The CDR3 has 15 amino acids, counting both end residues. Germline loops: CDR1 LNHDA, CDR2 SQIVND (reference sequence). CDR3: CASSMRPPTYNTYVL.

Comments on this clonotype: The junction departs from the called germline gene at one end, perhaps through a read error. The chain links TRBV3-1 to TRBJ2-3, with a possible D match to TRBD2 (6 bases). The germline CDR1 and CDR2 sequences are LGHDT and YNNKEL (reference sequence). The CDR3 extends over 15 amino acids. This chain's CDR3 is CANSQVPGGTDTQYF. Here the CDR3 DNA reads TGTGCCAACAGCCAAGTGCCGGGGGGCACAGATACGCAGTATTTT.

With regard to this clonotype: A junction boundary mismatches the germline segment, possibly from a read error. The rearrangement joins TRBV5-1 to TRBJ1-5; D is uncertain. The CDR3 totals 15 residues. Germline values: CDR1 SGHRS, CDR2 YFSETQ. The CDR3 spells CASSLYSRCDQPQHF. CDR3 sequence (DNA): TGTGCCAGCAGCTTGTACTCCAGGTGCGATCAGCCCCAGCATTTT.

This chain uses TRBV20-1 with TRBJ1-3, with D hard to call. The CDR3 spans 13 residues. Deletions cut 3 bases from V and 8 bases from J, with 14 bases between. The germline V gene has CDR1 DFQATT and CDR2 SNEGSKA (reference sequence). The CDR3: CSARSWPTYTIYF. CDR3 coding DNA: TGCAGTGCTAGGAGCTGGCCTACTTACACCATATATTTT.